Listed below are T cell receptor beta chains from one sample, sequenced in a study of shared clonotypes between healthy human individuals. The repertoire was sequenced with immunoSEQ multiplex PCR; TCRdb's copy has only in-frame clones and lacks some. Of about 980,000 clones listed, around 80% are singletons. Sample: memory CD4+ T cells sorted from blood. The receptors derive from a man aged 18 to 29 in good health. CDR3s include the opening cysteine and the closing phenylalanine or tryptophan. D genes are given only for firm matches. The size field is filled for only some rows; it gives once, few, many or a size class.

>TRBV5-4|NA|TRBJ2-3|NA
TGTGCCAGCAGCTTGGTAGGCAATTCCCGCACAGATACGCAGTATTTT
CASSLVGNSRTDTQYF
>TRBV4-3|once|TRBJ2-7|TRBD1
TGCGCCAGCAGCAACACACTGGACAGGGACGAGCAGTACTTC
CASSNTLDRDEQYF
>TRBV29-1|NA|TRBJ2-5|NA
TGCAGCGTAGGATATTCCCAAGAGGCCCAGTACTTC
CSVGYSQEAQYF
>TRBV2|NA|TRBJ2-3|NA
TGTGCCAGCAGTGAAGTAAGTCTGCGGGGAAGCACAGATACGCAGTATTTT
CASSEVSLRGSTDTQYF
>TRBV5-1|many|TRBJ2-5|NA
TGCGCCAGCAGGAGGGGACTAGAGACCCAGTACTTC
CASRRGLETQYF
>TRBV19|NA|TRBJ2-2|NA
TGTGCCAGTAGTATTAGAGGGGAGCTGTTTTTT
CASSIRGELFF
>TRBV15|NA|TRBJ2-5|NA
TGTGCCACCAGCAGAGATGAGGGGTTCGCGGAGACCCAGTACTTC
CATSRDEGFAETQYF
>TRBV5-4|NA|TRBJ1-2|NA
TGTGCCAGCAGCTGGGTTAGTGGGACTGGCTACACCTTC
CASSWVSGTGYTF
>TRBV15|NA|TRBJ1-2|NA
TGTGCCACCAGCAGAGGGGGCGGGGACTATGGCTACACCTTC
CATSRGGGDYGYTF
>TRBV19|NA|TRBJ2-3|TRBD2
TGTGCCAATTTTAGCGGGAGGAGCACAGATACGCAGTATTTT
CANFSGRSTDTQYF
>TRBV7-3|NA|TRBJ2-5|NA
TGTGCCAGCAGCTTAACCGTCCAAGAGACCCAGTACTTC
CASSLTVQETQYF
>TRBV4-3|NA|TRBJ2-7|TRBD2
TGCGCCAGCAGCCGGCGTACTAGCGGGAGAGACGACGAGCAGTACTTC
CASSRRTSGRDDEQYF
>TRBV18|NA|TRBJ1-1|NA
TGTGCCAGCTCCCTGGACAGTAACACTGAAGCTTTCTTT
CASSLDSNTEAFF
>TRBV6-5|NA|TRBJ2-7|NA
TGTGCCAGCAGTTACTCTAGGGGTGGCGAGCAGTACTTC
CASSYSRGGEQYF
>TRBV11-2|NA|TRBJ1-2|NA
TGTGCCAGCAGCCTGGGGGGTGGCTACACCTTC
CASSLGGGYTF
>TRBV6-1|NA|TRBJ1-6|TRBD1
TGTGCCAGCAGCCGGGACAGGGGCGATTCACCCCTCCACTTT
CASSRDRGDSPLHF
>TRBV5-6|NA|TRBJ2-6|NA
TGTGCCAGCAGCAAAGGGGGCTCTGGGGCCAACGTCCTGACTTTC
CASSKGGSGANVLTF
>TRBV6-5|NA|TRBJ2-5|TRBD1
TGTGCCAGCAGTTTTAGGACAGGGGCAGAGACCCAGTACTTC
CASSFRTGAETQYF
>TRBV5-1|NA|TRBJ2-3|TRBD2
TGCGCCAGCAAAGTAGCGGGAGGAAGCACAGATACGCAGTATTTT
CASKVAGGSTDTQYF
>TRBV5-1|NA|TRBJ2-4|NA
TGCGCCAGCAGCTTGGCAGGGGTTGACATTCAGTACTTC
CASSLAGVDIQYF
>TRBV5-1|NA|TRBJ2-5|NA
TGCGCCAGCAGCTTGGACCTCGTTGGGGCCCAGTACTTC
CASSLDLVGAQYF
>TRBV9|NA|TRBJ2-1|TRBD2
TGTGCCAGCAGCGTTACTAGCGGGGAGTTCAATGAGCAGTTCTTC
CASSVTSGEFNEQFF
>TRBV5-4|NA|TRBJ2-2|TRBD2
TGTGCCAGCAGCGGGGGTGGGACTAGCGGAAACACCGGGGAGCTGTTTTTT
CASSGGGTSGNTGELFF
>TRBV19|NA|TRBJ2-7|TRBD1
TGTGCCAGTAAAAAGACAGGGACCTACGAGCAGTACTTC
CASKKTGTYEQYF
>TRBV9|few|TRBJ1-1|TRBD1
TGTGCCAGCAGCGTAACTTGGACAGGTGAAGCTTTCTTT
CASSVTWTGEAFF
>TRBV14|NA|TRBJ2-1|NA
TGTGCCAGCAGCCAAGATTCTCATTCGTCCAGCCACGTTCAATACAATGAGCAGTTCTTC
CASSQDSHSSSHVQYNEQFF
>TRBV6-1|NA|TRBJ1-2|TRBD1
TGTGCCTCAGGGGGTCGGGGGTATGGCTACACCTTC
CASGGRGYGYTF
>TRBV19|NA|TRBJ1-3|NA
TGTGCCAGCGCGAGCAGGGGAGCTGGAAACACCATATATTTT
CASASRGAGNTIYF
>TRBV5-8|NA|TRBJ2-7|NA
TGTGCCAGCACGATCGGACTGGGAGAGCAGTACTTC
CASTIGLGEQYF
>TRBV7-2|NA|TRBJ2-5|NA
TGTGCCAGCAGCTCCGGGACGTTAATGGTGCCCCAGTACTTC
CASSSGTLMVPQYF
>TRBV5-1|NA|TRBJ2-3|TRBD2
TGCGCCAGCAGCGCCTCTAGCGGGACCCGTGAAACGCAGTATTTT
CASSASSGTRETQYF
>TRBV10-3|many|TRBJ1-1|TRBD1
TGTGCCATCAGTGAACAGGGGAAAGACACTGAAGCTTTCTTT
CAISEQGKDTEAFF
>TRBV10-3|NA|TRBJ1-5|TRBD1
TGTGCCACCGGGACAGGGGTGGCAAATCAGCCCCAGCATTTT
CATGTGVANQPQHF
>TRBV12-2|NA|TRBJ2-5|NA
TGTGCAAGTCGCATATGGGAGACCCAGTACTTC
CASRIWETQYF
>TRBV5-1|NA|TRBJ1-1|NA
TGCGCCAGCAGCTTGTTCGGTGATAGGAACACTGAAGCTTTCTTT
CASSLFGDRNTEAFF
>TRBV27|NA|TRBJ2-1|TRBD2
TGTGCCAGCAGTTTTGGAGGGACTACCTCCTACAATGAGCAGTTCTTC
CASSFGGTTSYNEQFF
>TRBV7-7|NA|TRBJ2-2|NA
TGTGCTAGCAGCTCAGGAATAACCGGGGAGCTGTTTTTT
CASSSGITGELFF
>TRBV5-1|NA|TRBJ2-2|NA
TGCGCCAGCAGCTATCGAAGCGGAGACACCGGGGAGCTGTTTTTT
CASSYRSGDTGELFF
>TRBV4-1|NA|TRBJ1-4|NA
TGCGCCAGCAGCCAAAGGGGGGAAGTGCGAGAAAAACTGTTTTTT
CASSQRGEVREKLFF
>TRBV10-3|NA|TRBJ2-7|TRBD2
TGTGCCATCAGAGCCTTTGGCGGGAGGGGTTCCGAGCAGTACTTC
CAIRAFGGRGSEQYF
>TRBV7-9|once|TRBJ2-3|TRBD2
TGTGCCAGCAGCTTAGCGGGAGGGAAAACAGATACGCAGTATTTT
CASSLAGGKTDTQYF
>TRBV6-5|NA|TRBJ2-1|TRBD2
TGTGCCAGCAGACCGGGACTAGCGAACAATGAGCAGTTCTTC
CASRPGLANNEQFF
>TRBV19|NA|TRBJ1-5|NA
TGTGCCAGTAGTAGCCCAGGGCGACAGCCCCAGCATTTT
CASSSPGRQPQHF
>TRBV6-5|NA|TRBJ1-2|NA
TGTGCCAGCAGTTTGTCAGGGTTCGACTATGGCTACACCTTC
CASSLSGFDYGYTF
>TRBV7-2|NA|TRBJ2-2|NA
TGTGCCAGCAGCCGAGGGGCACCCGGGGAGCTGTTTTTT
CASSRGAPGELFF
>TRBV5-1|NA|TRBJ2-6|NA
TGCGCCAGCAGCTCTTCGGGATCTGGGGCCAACGTCCTGACTTTC
CASSSSGSGANVLTF
>TRBV7-2|NA|TRBJ2-2|TRBD1
TGTGCCAGCAGGCCTAGAGGACAGGGCCCAACCGGGGAGCTGTTTTTT
CASRPRGQGPTGELFF
>TRBV6-5|NA|TRBJ2-7|TRBD1
TGTGCCAGCAGTTACTCCGACAGGGGGCCCTACGAGCAGTACTTC
CASSYSDRGPYEQYF
>TRBV5-6|few|TRBJ2-7|TRBD2
TGTGCCAGCAGCATTATCGGACTAGCGGGAGCCTACGAGCAGTACTTC
CASSIIGLAGAYEQYF
>TRBV19|NA|TRBJ1-2|NA
TGTGCCAGCGAGCCGTACAGGGACAAGCTTGAGGGCTACACCTTC
CASEPYRDKLEGYTF
>TRBV7-7|NA|TRBJ2-5|NA
TGTGCTAGCAGCCCGATAGGGGGGGCGGAGACCCAGTACTTC
CASSPIGGAETQYF
>TRBV29-1|NA|TRBJ2-7|NA
TGCAGCGTTGTGGGACAAACCTACGAGCAGTACTTC
CSVVGQTYEQYF
>TRBV2|NA|TRBJ2-7|NA
TGTGCCAGCAAAAACGGGAGAGTAGCATACGAGCAGTACTTC
CASKNGRVAYEQYF
>TRBV4-1|NA|TRBJ2-3|TRBD2
TGCGCCAGCAGCCAAGAGATCGGACTAGCGGGCGCAGATACGCAGTATTTT
CASSQEIGLAGADTQYF